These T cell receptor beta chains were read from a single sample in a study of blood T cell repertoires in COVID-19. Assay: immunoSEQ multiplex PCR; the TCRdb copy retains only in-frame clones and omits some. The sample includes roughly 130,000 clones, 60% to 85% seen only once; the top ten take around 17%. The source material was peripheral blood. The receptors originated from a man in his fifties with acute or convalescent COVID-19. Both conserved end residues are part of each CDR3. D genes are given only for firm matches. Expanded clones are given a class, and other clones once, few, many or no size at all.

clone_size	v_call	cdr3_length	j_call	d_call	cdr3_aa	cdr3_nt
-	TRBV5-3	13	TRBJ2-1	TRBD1	CASGTGVYGEQFF	TGTGCCAGTGGGACAGGGGTTTATGGTGAGCAGTTCTTC
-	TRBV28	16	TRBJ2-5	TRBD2	CASSLSTSGNQETQYF	TGTGCCAGCAGTTTATCGACTAGCGGAAACCAAGAGACCCAGTACTTC
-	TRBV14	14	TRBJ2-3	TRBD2	CASRPSGAPDTQYF	TGTGCCAGCAGGCCTAGCGGGGCACCAGATACGCAGTATTTT
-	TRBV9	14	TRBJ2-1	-	CASSVEGGDSEQFF	TGTGCCAGCAGCGTAGAGGGAGGAGATAGTGAGCAGTTCTTC
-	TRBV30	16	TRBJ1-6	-	CAWSVGSAGSVRPLHF	TGTGCCTGGAGTGTAGGCAGTGCAGGTTCGGTAAGACCCCTCCACTTT
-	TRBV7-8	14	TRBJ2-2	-	CASSELTGTGELFF	TGTGCCAGCAGCGAACTAACAGGGACCGGGGAGCTGTTTTTT
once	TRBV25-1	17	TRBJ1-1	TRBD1	CASSVDGTGYYGTEAFF	TGTGCCAGCAGTGTCGACGGGACAGGGTATTACGGCACTGAAGCTTTCTTT
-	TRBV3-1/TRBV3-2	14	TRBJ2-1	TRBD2	CASSRLAWNNEQFF	TGTGCCAGCAGCCGACTAGCCTGGAACAATGAGCAGTTCTTC
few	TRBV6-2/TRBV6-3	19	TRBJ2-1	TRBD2	CASSYRDYGRYSSYNEQFF	TGTGCCAGCAGTTACAGGGACTACGGCCGATATAGCTCCTACAATGAGCAGTTCTTC
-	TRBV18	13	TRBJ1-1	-	CASSVQGGTEAFF	TGTGCCAGCTCAGTTCAGGGAGGCACTGAAGCTTTCTTT
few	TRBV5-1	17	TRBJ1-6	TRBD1	CASSLVSGTGGRSPLHF	TGCGCCAGCAGCTTGGTTTCCGGGACAGGGGGGCGGTCACCCCTCCACTTT
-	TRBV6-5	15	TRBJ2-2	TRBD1	CASTGTGWGTGELFF	TGTGCCAGCACTGGGACAGGGTGGGGGACCGGGGAGCTGTTTTTT
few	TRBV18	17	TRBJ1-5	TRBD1	CASSPGTGNREDQPQHF	TGTGCCAGCTCACCAGGGACAGGGAACAGGGAAGATCAGCCCCAGCATTTT
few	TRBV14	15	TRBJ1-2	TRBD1	CASRLTGAINYGYTF	TGTGCCAGCAGATTGACAGGGGCAATCAACTATGGCTACACCTTC
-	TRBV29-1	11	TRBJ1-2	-	CSAATAAGYTF	TGCAGCGCCGCGACCGCGGCTGGCTACACCTTC
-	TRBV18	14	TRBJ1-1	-	CASSPDRSRAEAFF	TGTGCCAGCTCACCAGATCGTTCGAGGGCTGAAGCTTTCTTT
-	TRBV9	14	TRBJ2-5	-	CASSVRERKETQYF	TGTGCCAGCAGCGTCCGGGAGAGAAAAGAGACCCAGTACTTC
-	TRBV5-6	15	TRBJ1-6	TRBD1	CASSRDSSYNSPLHF	TGTGCCAGCAGCCGGGACAGCTCCTATAATTCACCCCTCCACTTT
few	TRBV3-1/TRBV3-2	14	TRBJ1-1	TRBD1	CASRGTGGWTEAFF	TGTGCCAGCAGAGGGACAGGGGGCTGGACTGAAGCTTTCTTT
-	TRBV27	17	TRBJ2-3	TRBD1	CASRLLPGQGDSDTQYF	TGTGCCAGCAGACTTCTCCCGGGACAGGGGGATTCAGATACGCAGTATTTT
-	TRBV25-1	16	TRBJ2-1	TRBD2	CASSGWEGSSYNEQFF	TGTGCCAGCAGTGGATGGGAGGGCAGCTCCTACAATGAGCAGTTCTTC
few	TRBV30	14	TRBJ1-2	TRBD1	CAWHNRGGNYGYTF	TGTGCCTGGCATAACAGGGGCGGAAACTATGGCTACACCTTC
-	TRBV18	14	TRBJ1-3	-	CASSPDSSGNTIYF	TGTGCCAGCTCACCAGACTCCTCTGGAAACACCATATATTTT
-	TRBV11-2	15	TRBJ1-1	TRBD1	CASSFTGQGYTEAFF	TGTGCCAGCAGCTTTACCGGACAGGGCTACACTGAAGCTTTCTTT
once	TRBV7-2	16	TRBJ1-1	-	CASSSNLRFKDTEAFF	TGTGCCAGCAGCTCAAACCTCAGGTTCAAGGACACTGAAGCTTTCTTT
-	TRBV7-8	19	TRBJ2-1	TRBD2	CASFPYAGLAGGLVNEQFF	TGTGCCAGCTTTCCTTACGCGGGACTAGCGGGGGGGCTCGTCAATGAGCAGTTCTTC
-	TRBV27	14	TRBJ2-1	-	CASSRGSPYNEQFF	TGTGCCAGCAGTCGAGGGAGTCCCTACAATGAGCAGTTCTTC
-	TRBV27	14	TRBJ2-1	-	CASSSGTSYNEQFF	TGTGCCAGCAGCTCCGGGACATCCTACAATGAGCAGTTCTTC
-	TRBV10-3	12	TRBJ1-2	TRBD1	CASRQGDYGYTF	TGTGCCAGCCGACAGGGAGACTATGGCTACACCTTC
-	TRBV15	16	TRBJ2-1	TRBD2	CATSRGLAGGYNEQFF	TGTGCCACCAGCAGGGGACTAGCGGGGGGTTACAATGAGCAGTTCTTC
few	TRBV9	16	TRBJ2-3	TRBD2	CASTVIAGASTDTQYF	TGTGCCAGCACCGTTATAGCGGGGGCTAGCACAGATACGCAGTATTTT
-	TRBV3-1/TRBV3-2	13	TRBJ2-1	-	CASSHSRVFEQFF	TGTGCCAGCAGCCACTCCCGGGTGTTCGAGCAGTTCTTC
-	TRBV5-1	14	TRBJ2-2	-	CASSSPQGSGELFF	TGCGCCAGCAGCTCACCACAGGGCTCCGGGGAGCTGTTTTTT
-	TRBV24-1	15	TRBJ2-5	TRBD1	CATSVGGAIRETQYF	TGTGCCACCAGTGTAGGGGGCGCGATCCGGGAGACCCAGTACTTC
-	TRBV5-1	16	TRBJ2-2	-	CASRNLQGGSGGELFF	TGCGCCAGCCGGAACCTGCAGGGAGGATCGGGCGGGGAGCTGTTTTTT
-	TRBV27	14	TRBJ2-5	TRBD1	CASSPRTGGETQYF	TGTGCCAGCAGTCCCCGGACAGGGGGGGAGACCCAGTACTTC
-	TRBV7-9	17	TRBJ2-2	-	CASSQRQTGPNTGELFF	TGTGCCAGCAGCCAGCGACAGACAGGCCCGAACACCGGGGAGCTGTTTTTT
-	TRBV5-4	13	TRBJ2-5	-	CASSLVGGETQYF	TGTGCCAGCAGCTTGGTAGGGGGAGAGACCCAGTACTTC
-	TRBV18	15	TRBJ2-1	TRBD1	CASSPGTGGLGEQFF	TGTGCCAGCTCACCCGGGACAGGGGGGTTGGGTGAGCAGTTCTTC
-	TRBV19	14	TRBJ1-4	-	CASSIPGWEEKLFF	TGTGCCAGTAGTATACCAGGGTGGGAAGAAAAACTGTTTTTT
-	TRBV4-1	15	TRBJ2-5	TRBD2	CASSRSSGVGETQYF	TGCGCCAGCAGCCGCTCTAGCGGGGTTGGGGAGACCCAGTACTTC
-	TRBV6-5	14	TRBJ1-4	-	CASRPGRVVEKLFF	TGTGCCAGCAGACCCGGCAGGGTTGTGGAAAAACTGTTTTTT
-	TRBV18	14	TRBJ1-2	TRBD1	CASSPGTAAYGYTF	TGTGCCAGCTCACCAGGGACAGCCGCCTATGGCTACACCTTC
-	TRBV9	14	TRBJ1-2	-	CASSGQYGNYGYTF	TGTGCCAGCAGCGGCCAGTACGGGAACTATGGCTACACCTTC
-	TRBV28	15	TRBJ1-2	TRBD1	CASSPPGQGNYGYTF	TGTGCCAGCAGTCCCCCGGGACAGGGGAACTATGGCTACACCTTC
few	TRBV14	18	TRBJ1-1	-	CASSDISRGRIANTEAFF	TGTGCCAGCAGCGATATAAGCAGGGGAAGGATAGCGAACACTGAAGCTTTCTTT
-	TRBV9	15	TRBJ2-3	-	CASSVEGVVTDTQYF	TGTGCCAGCAGCGTAGAGGGGGTTGTGACAGATACGCAGTATTTT
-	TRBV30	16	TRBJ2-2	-	CAWSVPKRTDEGELFF	TGTGCCTGGAGTGTACCGAAGAGGACAGACGAGGGGGAGCTGTTTTTT
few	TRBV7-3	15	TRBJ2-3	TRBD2	CASSRLAGDTDTQYF	TGTGCCAGCAGCCGTCTAGCGGGGGACACAGATACGCAGTATTTT
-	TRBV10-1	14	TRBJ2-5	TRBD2	CASSPGLDGETQYF	TGCGCCAGCTCCCCGGGACTAGATGGGGAGACCCAGTACTTC
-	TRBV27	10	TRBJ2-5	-	CATTRETQYF	TGTGCCACCACCCGGGAGACCCAGTACTTC
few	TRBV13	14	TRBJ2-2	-	CASSLRGNTGELFF	TGTGCCAGCAGCTTACGCGGCAACACCGGGGAGCTGTTTTTT
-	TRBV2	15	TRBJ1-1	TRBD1	CASSAGQGAGTEAFF	TGTGCCAGCAGCGCTGGACAGGGGGCGGGCACTGAAGCTTTCTTT
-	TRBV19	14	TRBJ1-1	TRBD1	CASSGQGPNTEAFF	TGTGCCAGTAGCGGACAGGGTCCGAACACTGAAGCTTTCTTT
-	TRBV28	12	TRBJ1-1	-	CASSLMRAEAFF	TGTGCCAGCAGTTTAATGAGGGCTGAAGCTTTCTTT
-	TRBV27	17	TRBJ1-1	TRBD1	CASSRAQGSRGNTEAFF	TGTGCCAGCAGTCGGGCACAGGGGTCTCGGGGGAACACTGAAGCTTTCTTT
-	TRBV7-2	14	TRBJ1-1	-	CASSLNPRGAEAFF	TGTGCCAGCAGCTTAAACCCCAGGGGCGCTGAAGCTTTCTTT
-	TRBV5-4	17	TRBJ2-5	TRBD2	CASSLGGLAGAQETQYF	TGTGCCAGCAGCTTGGGGGGACTAGCGGGGGCCCAAGAGACCCAGTACTTC
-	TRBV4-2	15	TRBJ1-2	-	CASSQDFSGGFGYTF	TGTGCCAGCAGCCAAGATTTTTCTGGGGGCTTTGGCTACACCTTC